These 2 T cell receptor beta chains came from one sample sequenced in a study of shared clonotypes between healthy human individuals. Some clones are missing from TCRdb's copy, which holds only in-frame ones; the method was immunoSEQ multiplex PCR. The data show about 600,000 clones, roughly 97% seen once. The sequencing sample was made of naive CD4+ T cells sorted from blood. The subset: CD45RA+ positively selected. Receptor source: a woman aged 25 to 45 in good health.

The chain joins TRBV28 to TRBJ2-3; the D call may be TRBD1 or TRBD2 (5 bases each). The germline V gene encodes CDR1 MDHEN and CDR2 SYDVKM. The CDR3 sequence is 15 residues long. V gave up 5 bases and J gave up 4 bases, with 16 bases separating them. The CDR3 DNA is TGTGCCAGCAGTCCCCCGACGGGGACCTCAGATACGCAGTATTTT. It yields the protein CASSPPTGTSDTQYF. The full variable domain, completed using reference TRBV28 and TRBJ2-3, is DVKVTQSSRYLVKRTGEKVFLECVQDMDHENMFWYRQDPGLGLRLIYFSYDVKMKEKGDIPEGYSVSREKKERFSLILESASTNQTSMYLCASSPPTGTSDTQYFGPGTRLTVL.

The chain couples TRBV5-1 to TRBJ2-7; D ambiguous. The germline V gene has CDR1 SGHRS and CDR2 YFSETQ. Trimming took 0 bases from V and 6 from J, leaving 16 bases between them. This CDR3 contains 15 residues. The CDR3 DNA reads as TGCGCCAGCAGCTTGGTTGACTTCAACCTGGGCGAGCAGTACTTC. Amino acids: CASSLVDFNLGEQYF.